Reported below is one TCR beta chain. Antigen specificity is unknown. This entry belongs to a study of cytomegalovirus exposure and HLA in healthy donors. Findings of the study overall: It was reported that the classifier diagnosed cytomegalovirus status with high specificity and sensitivity in both the original and validation cohorts. TCR beta sequences numbering under 20,000 were associated with HLA alleles at 0.05 false discovery rate in a later analysis. Sequences of the TCR beta chain were said to predict the HLA-A and HLA-B alleles of most subjects accurately.

With 0 bases removed from V and 5 bases from J, the gap between germline ends came to 13 bases. From germline, CDR1 is MGHRA and CDR2 YSYEKL. There are 15 residues in the CDR3. The PCR contained 60 Vbeta and 13 Jbeta primers. Using immunoSEQ multiplex PCR, the repertoire was profiled, and TCRdb retains in-frame clones only, with some absent. The table includes 100,000 or so clones, more than 70% detected once. Sequences were obtained from PBMCs. The chain couples TRBV4-1 to TRBJ1-1, with D maybe TRBD1 (6 bases). The receptor was isolated from a male donor in good health and CMV-seropositive. CDR3 residues: CASSQEGLRGTEAFF. For the CDR3, the DNA is TGCGCCAGCAGCCAAGAAGGCCTAAGGGGGACTGAAGCTTTCTTT.